The 4 T cell receptor beta chains given below trace back to one sample, sequenced in a study of cytomegalovirus exposure and HLA in healthy donors. The PCR had 60 Vbeta and 13 Jbeta primers. Sequenced by immunoSEQ multiplex PCR; TCRdb stores in-frame clones only, minus some. The data hold 160,000 or so clones, with around four fifths observed a single time. The sample consisted of PBMCs. All receptors derive from a man between 25 and 39 years old in good health and CMV-seronegative.

The chain has TRBV5-4 and TRBJ2-1; TRBD1 matches at 8 bases. The CDR3 runs to 14 residues. J lost 9 bases, V lost 1 base, and 6 bases had no gene match. Germline-derived CDR1 and CDR2 are SGHNT and YYREEE (reference sequence). CDR3 sequence: CASSLQGASSEQFF. In nucleotides, the CDR3 is TGTGCCAGCAGCTTGCAGGGGGCCTCCAGTGAGCAGTTCTTC.

The chain uses TRBV30 and TRBJ1-6; perhaps TRBD1 as D (6 bases). Trimming shortened V by 0 bases and J by 1 base, and 7 bases separated the two germline ends. The length of the CDR3 is 15 residues. Germline CDR1 reads GTSNPN; CDR2 reads SVGIG (reference sequence). This CDR3 reads CAWSVRGSYNSPLHF. CDR3 DNA: TGTGCCTGGAGTGTGAGGGGGTCCTATAATTCACCCCTCCACTTT.

The chain couples TRBV25-1 to TRBJ2-3, with D possibly matching TRBD1 (5 bases). The germline V gene has CDR1 MGHDK and CDR2 SYGVNS. The V end was cut by 0 bases, the J end by 4 bases, with 8 bases between. There are 14 residues in the CDR3. The CDR3 loop is CASSEYGAPDTQYF. The DNA of the CDR3 is TGTGCCAGCAGTGAATATGGGGCTCCAGATACGCAGTATTTT.

The table lists this clone with a count of one. This rearrangement joins TRBV10-2 to TRBJ1-5; 7 bases match TRBD1. Germline values: CDR1 WSHSY, CDR2 SAAADI. The CDR3 has 16 residues. The J segment lost 0 bases and the V segment lost 5 bases, leaving 7 bases of the junction unmatched. The CDR3 DNA sequence: TGCGCCAGCAGTCCCGACAGGGACAATAGCAATCAGCCCCAGCATTTT. Protein sequence: CASSPDRDNSNQPQHF.